The 8 T cell receptor beta chains reported below all come from one sample, sequenced in a study of shared clonotypes between healthy human individuals. The method was immunoSEQ multiplex PCR; TCRdb's version includes in-frame clones alone and lacks a portion of them. The sample lists 1.4 million or so clones, approximately 98.5% occurring once. The sequenced sample was naive CD4+ T cells sorted from blood. Stated subset: CD45RA+ positively selected. The receptor source for this set is a man in his thirties or forties in good health.

This clone was seen only once. V usage is TRBV7-8 and J usage is TRBJ2-1; D is unclear. Per the germline V gene, CDR1 is SGHVS and CDR2 is FQNEAQ. The CDR3 consists of 11 residues. The V gene lost 1 base and the J gene lost 7 bases, with 2 bases spanning the gap. In DNA form, the CDR3 reads TGTGCCAGCAGCTTAGGGAATGAGCAGTTCTTC. Translation gives CASSLGNEQFF. Full variable domain (remainder filled in from reference TRBV7-8 and TRBJ2-1): GAGVSQSPRYKVAKRGQDVALRCDPISGHVSLFWYQQALGQGPEFLTYFQNEAQLDKSGLPSDRFFAERPEGSVSTLKIQRTQQEDSAVYLCASSLGNEQFFGPGTRLTVL.

The genes are TRBV9 and TRBJ2-2, with 11 nucleotides matching TRBD2. J was trimmed by 4 bases and V by 4 bases; bases with no gene match: 3. Germline lookup yields CDR1 SGDLS and CDR2 YYNGEE. CDR3 length: 15 amino acids. The CDR3 loop is CASSPGTSGTGELFF. CDR3 in DNA: TGTGCCAGCAGCCCCGGGACTAGCGGCACCGGGGAGCTGTTTTTT.

The CDR3: CASQEFFFTESNTEAFF. CDR3 nucleotide sequence: TGTGCCAGCCAGGAGTTTTTTTTCACCGAATCGAACACTGAAGCTTTCTTT. The chain uses TRBV7-9 and TRBJ1-1; D remains ambiguous. The CDR3 covers 17 residues. Germline lookup yields CDR1 SEHNR and CDR2 FQNEAQ (reference sequence). The V and J ends lost 8 bases and 1 base respectively, with 23 bases between them.

This clone was found once. The chain is built from TRBV11-2 and TRBJ2-3, with 7 bases that match TRBD1. J was trimmed by 3 bases and V by 5 bases; bases with no gene match: 5. This CDR3 region has 14 residues. Germline V gene sequence: CDR1 SGHAT, CDR2 FQNNGV. The DNA of the CDR3 is TGTGCCAGCAGCCCAGGGGGTTGGACAGATACGCAGTATTTT. Encoded protein: CASSPGGWTDTQYF. The variable domain in full, completed from reference TRBV11-2 and TRBJ2-3, reads EAGVAQSPRYKIIEKRQSVAFWCNPISGHATLYWYQQILGQGPKLLIQFQNNGVVDDSQLPKDRFSAERLKGVDSTLKIQPAKLEDSAVYLCASSPGGWTDTQYFGPGTRLTVL.

The CDR3: CASSPRAGNYRGEQFF. The CDR3 nucleotides read TGTGCCAGCTCACCCCGAGCGGGAAATTACAGGGGTGAGCAGTTCTTC. This chain joins TRBV18 and TRBJ2-1; D tentatively fits TRBD1 or TRBD2 (7 bases each). V was trimmed by 3 bases and J by 9 bases, leaving 21 bases between them. Germline CDR1 reads KGHSH; CDR2 reads LQKENI. The CDR3 runs 16 residues.

The chain carries TRBV25-1 and TRBJ2-5, with 11 bases aligning to TRBD2. V trimming: 3 bases; J trimming: 4 bases; junction bases outside the gene matches: 1. Germline CDR1 MGHDK, CDR2 SYGVNS. CDR3 length: 14 amino acids. The CDR3 here is CASSDLAGGETQYF. The DNA for the CDR3 is TGTGCCAGCAGTGACCTAGCGGGAGGAGAGACCCAGTACTTC.

The chain employs TRBV2 and TRBJ2-5; D tentatively reads TRBD1 or TRBD2 (5 bases each). This CDR3 region has 14 residues. V lost 3 bases, J lost 2 bases, and 10 bases lay in between. Germline V gene sequence: CDR1 SNHLY, CDR2 FYNNEI. CDR3 nucleotides: TGTGCCAGCAGTGAGCGCAGGGAGCAAGAGACCCAGTACTTC. This codes for CASSERREQETQYF.

Notes on this clone: Other DNA sequences in this sample translate to the same CDR3. The chain uses TRBV6-5 and TRBJ2-1, with 7 bases matching TRBD2. Per germline, CDR1 MNHEY and CDR2 SVGAGI. After removal of 5 bases from V and 7 bases from J, the junction contained 2 bases not matched to a gene. The CDR3 totals 12 residues. For the CDR3, the DNA is TGTGCCAGCAGTCGGACTAGGAATGAGCAGTTCTTC. Amino acids: CASSRTRNEQFF.